The 23 T cell receptor beta chains listed next were all sequenced from one sample in a study of blood T cell repertoires in COVID-19. Repertoires were generated with immunoSEQ multiplex PCR, while TCRdb's copy carries only in-frame clones and drops some. Of about 190,000 clones in the sample, just under 80% were seen once. The specimen was peripheral blood. These receptors were taken from an elderly woman with active or convalescent COVID-19.

V is TRBV9 and J is TRBJ2-2; 10 positions match TRBD1. CDR3 length equals 16 residues. V trimming: 5 bases; J trimming: 5 bases; junction bases outside the gene matches: 9. The germline V gene has CDR1 SGDLS and CDR2 YYNGEE. The CDR3: CASSDPTGGSTGELFF. DNA of the CDR3: TGTGCCAGCAGTGACCCGACAGGGGGCTCGACCGGGGAGCTGTTTTTT.

The chain carries TRBV6-5 and TRBJ2-2; 9 bases are a match to TRBD1. The V gene end was trimmed by 6 bases and the J gene end by 6 bases; junction bases not matched to a gene: 2. Germline-derived CDR1 and CDR2 are MNHEY and SVGAGI. The CDR3 is 13 amino acids. The CDR3 DNA reads as TGTGCCAGCAGCCGACAGGGGGCCGGGGAGCTGTTTTTT. Translated: CASSRQGAGELFF.

This clone was seen only once. The chain links TRBV9 to TRBJ2-3; possibly TRBD2 for D (5 bases). The CDR3 has 15 residues. The germline CDR1 and CDR2 sequences are SGDLS and YYNGEE. With 3 bases removed from V and 2 bases from J, the gap between germline ends came to 13 bases. CDR3 in amino acids: CASSAGPGNTDTQYF. CDR3 in DNA: TGTGCCAGCAGCGCAGGCCCGGGGAACACAGATACGCAGTATTTT.

This chain uses TRBV18 with TRBJ1-2, with TRBD1 identical over 10 bases. V dropped 3 bases and J dropped 7; count of bases not matched to a gene: 8. The CDR3 has 15 residues. Per the germline V gene, CDR1 is KGHSH and CDR2 is LQKENI. CDR3 region: CASSPRQGAPRGYTF. The CDR3 region has the DNA TGTGCCAGCTCACCTCGACAGGGGGCCCCTCGTGGCTACACCTTC.

On this clone itself: In the same sample, other DNA sequences code for this CDR3. The chain has TRBV18 and TRBJ1-2, with 11 bases identical to TRBD1. Trimming cost V 6 bases and J 5 bases; bases outside gene matches: 5. CDR3 size: 14 residues. CDR1 is KGHSH and CDR2 is LQKENI in the germline V gene. CDR3 sequence (DNA): TGTGCCAGCTCGCCCGGGACAGGGGGTTATGGCTACACCTTC. This translates into CASSPGTGGYGYTF.

The chain combines TRBV5-4 with TRBJ2-5; 9 bases agree with TRBD2. J lost 3 bases, V lost 4 bases, and 4 bases had no gene match. The CDR3 contains 14 residues. Germline CDR1 SGHNT, CDR2 YYREEE (reference sequence). CDR3 residues: CASSPGLAEETQYF. The DNA for the CDR3 is TGTGCCAGCAGCCCGGGACTAGCCGAAGAGACCCAGTACTTC.

This clone was observed a few times. This rearrangement joins TRBV4-2 to TRBJ1-2; 10 positions agree with TRBD1. Germline V CDR1 and CDR2: LGHNA, YNFKEQ. Trimming took 0 bases from V and 4 from J; bases not matched to a gene: 8. CDR3 length: 17 amino acids. CDR3 sequence: CASSQDWATGGGYGYTF. Written as DNA, the CDR3 is TGTGCCAGCAGCCAAGATTGGGCGACAGGGGGCGGCTATGGCTACACCTTC.

The chain is built from TRBV6-5 and TRBJ2-7; weak D call: TRBD2 (6 bases). The CDR3 contains 13 residues. From germline, CDR1 is MNHEY and CDR2 SVGAGI. Deletions cut 6 bases from V and 3 bases from J, with 12 bases between. The CDR3 coding sequence is TGTGCCAGCAGGGAGGGCCCGCTCTACGAGCAGTACTTC. It specifies CASREGPLYEQYF.

The chain couples TRBV28 to TRBJ2-7; perhaps TRBD2 as D (5 bases). Germline CDR1 and CDR2: MDHEN and SYDVKM. The V end was cut by 5 bases, the J end by 6 bases, with 20 bases between. The CDR3 runs to 15 residues. The CDR3 nucleotides read TGTGCCAGCAGTAACCCGGGCTATAGCGTCCGCGAGCAGTACTTC. As protein: CASSNPGYSVREQYF.

The chain is built from TRBV5-4 and TRBJ1-1; 8 nucleotides agree with TRBD1. Trimming cost V 3 bases and J 1 base; bases outside gene matches: 5. The CDR3 covers 15 residues. CDR1 SGHNT and CDR2 YYREEE come from the germline V gene (reference sequence). Here the CDR3 DNA reads TGTGCCAGCAGCTCAACAGGGGGTACGAACACTGAAGCTTTCTTT. Amino acids: CASSSTGGTNTEAFF. The complete variable domain, with remaining parts taken from reference TRBV5-4 and TRBJ1-1, reads ETGVTQSPTHLIKTRGQQVTLRCSSQSGHNTVSWYQQALGQGPQFIFQYYREEENGRGNFPPRFSGLQFPNYSSELNVNALELDDSALYLCASSSTGGTNTEAFFGQGTRLTVV.

This clone has only one observation. CDR3: CASSPRAGHQPQHF. CDR3 nucleotide sequence: TGTGCCAGCTCACCACGGGCAGGCCATCAGCCCCAGCATTTT. This sequence joins TRBV18 and TRBJ1-5; D unclear. V dropped 1 base and J dropped 5 bases, with 9 bases sitting between them. CDR3 length: 14 residues. The germline V gene encodes CDR1 KGHSH and CDR2 LQKENI.

The genes are TRBV28 and TRBJ1-1; weak D call: TRBD1 (6 bases). This CDR3 has 15 residues. V lost 3 bases and J 1 base, leaving 12 bases between the germline ends. Germline CDR1 reads MDHEN; CDR2 reads SYDVKM. CDR3 in amino acids: CASSLGGTTNTEAFF. The CDR3 DNA follows: TGTGCCAGCAGTTTGGGGGGGACAACGAACACTGAAGCTTTCTTT.

The gene calls are TRBV7-3 and TRBJ2-3, with a possible D match to TRBD2 (7 bases). Germline-derived CDR1 and CDR2 are SGHTA and FQGTGA. V was cut by 5 bases and J by 0 bases, with 15 bases left in between. The CDR3 loop spans 16 amino acids. For the CDR3, the DNA is TGTGCCAGCAGCCCAAGGGGGGGGCGAAGCACAGATACGCAGTATTTT. Protein sequence: CASSPRGGRSTDTQYF.

This rearrangement joins TRBV24-1 to TRBJ2-7; 7 bases map to TRBD2. V gave up 3 bases and J gave up 3 bases; unmatched junction bases: 7. Germline V gene sequence: CDR1 KGHDR, CDR2 SFDVKD. The CDR3 is 15 amino acids. CDR3 DNA: TGTGCCACCAGTGATCCGACTAGCAGGGTCTACGAGCAGTACTTC. It encodes CATSDPTSRVYEQYF.

The genes are TRBV18 and TRBJ1-2, with TRBD1 matching over 7 bases. Germline V CDR1 and CDR2: KGHSH, LQKENI. The junction had 6 bases not matched to a gene; V was cut back by 0 bases and J by 5 bases. The CDR3 extends over 15 amino acids. The DNA for the CDR3 is TGTGCCAGCTCACCACCGTCAGGGGGTAATTATGGCTACACCTTC. Its translation: CASSPPSGGNYGYTF.

J is TRBJ1-2 and V is TRBV7-8, with D possibly TRBD1 on 6 matching bases. CDR3 length: 15 residues. V lost 2 bases and J 3 bases, leaving 13 bases between the germline ends. Germline assignment: CDR1 SGHVS and CDR2 FQNEAQ. The CDR3 loop is CASSLLTGIDYGYTF. CDR3 nucleotides: TGTGCCAGCAGCTTATTAACAGGGATCGACTATGGCTACACCTTC.

This sequence joins TRBV27 and TRBJ2-2; D perhaps matches TRBD2 (6 bases). Germline CDR1 MNHEY, CDR2 SMNVEV (reference sequence). V gave up 3 bases and J gave up 4 bases, with 12 bases separating them. The CDR3 is 15 residues long. The CDR3 bases are TGTGCCAGCAGTTTTGGGGGGATCCTCACCGGGGAGCTGTTTTTT. Translated: CASSFGGILTGELFF.

The chain joins TRBV19 to TRBJ2-7, with TRBD2 as a possible D gene (5 bases). CDR3 length: 13 amino acids. V shed 1 base and J shed 6 bases, with 10 bases lying between them. The V gene's germline CDR1 is LNHDA and CDR2 SQIVND (reference sequence). The CDR3 region is CASSIVEAGEQYF. The DNA of the CDR3 is TGTGCCAGTAGTATAGTGGAGGCGGGCGAGCAGTACTTC. The full variable domain, rest sourced from reference TRBV19 and TRBJ2-7, is DGGITQSPKYLFRKEGQNVTLSCEQNLNHDAMYWYRQDPGQGLRLIYYSQIVNDFQKGDIAEGYSVSREKKESFPLTVTSAQKNPTAFYLCASSIVEAGEQYFGPGTRLTVT.

The chain combines TRBV5-1 with TRBJ2-2, with 9 bases identical to TRBD1. Germline loops: CDR1 SGHRS, CDR2 YFSETQ. This CDR3 is built from 15 residues. The J segment lost 4 bases and the V segment lost 4 bases, leaving 5 bases of the junction unmatched. The CDR3 loop is CASSTRDRVTGELFF. The CDR3 DNA is TGCGCCAGCAGCACCCGGGACAGGGTCACCGGGGAGCTGTTTTTT.

The chain couples TRBV28 to TRBJ1-2, with 7 bases matching TRBD1. The V segment lost 8 bases and the J segment 4 bases; nucleotides outside the gene matches: 25. This CDR3 has 19 amino acids. The V gene's germline CDR1 is MDHEN and CDR2 SYDVKM. The CDR3 DNA sequence: TGTGCCAGCCTATACCGGGTAGGACAGGCTTCCCTACACCCCTATGGCTACACCTTC. Its protein product is CASLYRVGQASLHPYGYTF.

This chain joins TRBV28 and TRBJ2-7, with a weak D call TRBD1 (5 bases). The CDR3 is 16 amino acids. V was clipped by 1 base and J by 2 bases, with 15 bases between them. From germline, CDR1 is MDHEN and CDR2 SYDVKM. CDR3 amino acids: CASSLSGPGYAYEQYF. For the CDR3, the DNA is TGTGCCAGCAGTTTATCCGGGCCAGGGTATGCCTACGAGCAGTACTTC.

The rearrangement uses TRBV23-1 and TRBJ1-2; no reliable D call. TRBV23-1 qualifies as an ORF whose function is uncertain. V lost 8 bases, J lost 6 bases, and 13 bases lay in between. The CDR3 extends over 12 amino acids. The CDR3 loop reads CASGFLGDGYTF. In DNA form, the CDR3 reads TGCGCCAGCGGTTTTTTAGGAGATGGCTACACCTTC.

In this sample, this clone turned up a few times. The V call is TRBV2, the J call TRBJ2-7; 10 bases map to TRBD1. V trimming: 5 bases; J trimming: 2 bases; junction bases outside the gene matches: 6. CDR3 length: 15 residues. Germline assignment: CDR1 SNHLY and CDR2 FYNNEI. The CDR3 loop reads CASSLRTGGTYEQYF. CDR3 in DNA: TGTGCCAGCAGTTTAAGGACAGGGGGTACCTACGAGCAGTACTTC.